This TCR beta chain was captured in a study of monozygotic twins with inflammatory bowel disease. Study observations and caveats: Healthy twins showed more clonotype sharing with others than IBD patients, especially patients with disease activity. With inverse Simpson as the measure, TCRbeta diversity was lower in IBD patients than in healthy co-twins.

Germline V gene data show CDR1 as MNHNS and CDR2 as SASEGT. The CDR3 covers 14 residues. Worth noting for this clonotype: The antigen remains undetermined.

With eight separate reactions per sample, the authors made cDNA. The template switching step added UMIs that contained a 6-nucleotide sample barcode. TCRdb reprocessed the 5' RACE reads and keeps a single row for each CDR3 protein, giving no DNA. Its clone listing holds fewer than 150,000 distinct CDR3 sequences. This receptor was taken from a human donor with ulcerative colitis or Crohn's disease, or a healthy co-twin of an affected twin (not recorded which). Sequenced material: blood. The chain uses TRBV6-1 and TRBJ2-5; the TRBD1 assignment by TCRdb is unverifiable without DNA. CDR3 sequence reads: CASSVDTRSGAQYF.